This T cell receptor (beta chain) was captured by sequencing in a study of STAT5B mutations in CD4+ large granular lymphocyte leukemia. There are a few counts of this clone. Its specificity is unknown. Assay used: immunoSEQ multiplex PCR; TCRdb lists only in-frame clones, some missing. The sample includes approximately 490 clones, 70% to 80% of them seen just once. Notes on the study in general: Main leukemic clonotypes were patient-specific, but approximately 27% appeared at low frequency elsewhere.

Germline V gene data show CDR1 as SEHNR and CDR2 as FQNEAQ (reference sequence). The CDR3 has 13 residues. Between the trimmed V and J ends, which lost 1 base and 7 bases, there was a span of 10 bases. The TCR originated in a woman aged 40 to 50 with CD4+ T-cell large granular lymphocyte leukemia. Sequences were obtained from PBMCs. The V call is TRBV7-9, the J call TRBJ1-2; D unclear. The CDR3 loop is CASSLDSVAGYTF. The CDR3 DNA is TGTGCCAGCAGCTTAGATTCAGTGGCTGGCTACACCTTC. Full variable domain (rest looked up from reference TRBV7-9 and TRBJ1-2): DTGVSQNPRHKITKRGQNVTFRCDPISEHNRLYWYRQTLGQGPEFLTYFQNEAQLEKSRLLSDRFSAERPKGSFSTLEIQRTEQGDSAMYLCASSLDSVAGYTFGSGTRLTVV.